The 27 T cell receptor beta chains presented below share a single source sample, sequenced in a study of T-cell reconstitution after alpha-beta-depleted transplantation in children. The authors prepared the TCRbeta library with unique molecular identifiers. TCRdb recomputed calls from the PCR reads with MiXCR, one row per CDR3 protein. The sample consists of some 600,000 distinct CDR3 sequences, over 10% of them appearing once. The specimen comprised PBMCs, mostly from graft donor cells, sampled 360 days after TCRalphabeta/CD19-depleted stem cell transplant. These receptors were collected from a male patient aged 5 to 17 who had a stem cell transplant for acute myeloid leukemia, so the T cells may come from the graft donor.

In its sample, this clonotype was seen many times. The chain links TRBV9 to TRBJ2-3; 7 nucleotides agree with TRBD2. CDR3 size: 15 residues. Trimming cost V 4 bases and J 6 bases; bases outside gene matches: 11. Germline assignment: CDR1 SGDLS and CDR2 YYNGEE. The CDR3 coding sequence is TGTGCCAGCAGCTTACTCGGACTAGTCCGGGATACGCAGTATTTT. This gives the protein CASSLLGLVRDTQYF.

This clonotype has a handful of counts. The chain carries TRBV10-3 and TRBJ2-7; TRBD1 matches 9 bases. With 6 bases clipped from V and 2 bases from J, the junction kept 2 bases outside the gene matches. Germline loops: CDR1 ENHRY, CDR2 SYGVKD. The CDR3 loop spans 13 amino acids. CDR3 sequence reads: CAISGTGPYEQYF. The CDR3 nucleotides read TGTGCCATCAGCGGGACAGGGCCCTACGAGCAGTACTTC.

This clonotype was recorded a few times. The genes are TRBV11-2 and TRBJ2-5, with D possibly being TRBD2 (5 bases). Germline assignment: CDR1 SGHAT and CDR2 FQNNGV. The CDR3 sequence is 14 residues long. The V end lost 1 base, the J end lost 7 bases, and 13 bases lay between the germline ends. CDR3 DNA: TGTGCCAGCAGCTTAGTAACTGGCAGCGGGACCCAGTACTTC. This codes for CASSLVTGSGTQYF.

This clonotype was counted only a few times. V gene TRBV12-3 or TRBV12-4 combines with J gene TRBJ2-3; D remains ambiguous. Trimming removed 7 bases from V and 8 bases from J, with 13 bases in between. This CDR3 has 12 residues. CDR3: CASTSQTITQYF. CDR3 nucleotide sequence: TGTGCCAGCACCTCCCAAACGATTACGCAGTATTTT.

The J gene is TRBJ2-2, the V gene TRBV5-5; D is uncertain. The germline V gene has CDR1 SGHKS and CDR2 YYEKEE (reference sequence). CDR3 length: 12 residues. The V end was cut by 6 bases, the J end by 7 bases, with 10 bases between. In DNA, the CDR3 is TGTGCCAGCACCTTAACCGGCGGGGAGCTGTTTTTT. Translating gives CASTLTGGELFF.

In its sample, this clonotype was seen many times. The V call is TRBV5-1, the J call TRBJ2-1, with 9 bases aligning to TRBD2. The CDR3 spans 16 residues. From germline, CDR1 is SGHRS and CDR2 YFSETQ. V lost 0 bases to trimming and J lost 1 base; unmatched junction nucleotides: 2. CDR3: CASSLVTSGSYNEQFF. DNA for the CDR3: TGCGCCAGCAGCTTGGTGACTAGCGGATCCTACAATGAGCAGTTCTTC.

V gene TRBV2 combines with J gene TRBJ2-7; D unclear. V was pared by 2 bases and J by 6 bases, with 8 bases between. CDR1 and CDR2 from the germline V gene are SNHLY and FYNNEI. There are 12 residues in the CDR3. The CDR3: CASSELPGEQYF. In nucleotides, the CDR3 is TGTGCCAGCAGTGAACTCCCTGGCGAGCAGTACTTC.

This clonotype has more than one count but fewer than ten. The V call is TRBV7-6, the J call TRBJ2-3; 7 nucleotides line up with TRBD2. The germline V gene encodes CDR1 SGHVS and CDR2 FNYEAQ. The trim removed 5 bases at V and 0 bases at J, leaving 8 bases unmatched. The CDR3 loop spans 16 amino acids. The CDR3 DNA is TGTGCCAGCAGCCCGATGGGAGCGGGAAGCACAGATACGCAGTATTTT. This codes for CASSPMGAGSTDTQYF.

There are a few counts of this clonotype. The V and J genes are TRBV6-5 and TRBJ2-3, with 9 bases fitting TRBD1. The CDR3 is 15 residues long. Germline V CDR1 and CDR2: MNHEY, SVGAGI. The ends lost 3 bases at V and 6 bases at J; junction bases unmatched: 7. This CDR3 is CASSYRQGVVDTQYF. The CDR3 nucleotides are TGTGCCAGCAGTTATCGACAGGGGGTCGTGGATACGCAGTATTTT.

This clonotype was observed at least ten times. J is TRBJ2-1 and V is TRBV5-1; D remains unclear. The V end lost 0 bases, the J end lost 3 bases, and 7 bases lay between the germline ends. This CDR3 region has 14 residues. The germline V gene encodes CDR1 SGHRS and CDR2 YFSETQ. This CDR3 is CASSLGVDYNEQFF. The CDR3, as DNA: TGCGCCAGCAGCTTGGGAGTGGACTACAATGAGCAGTTCTTC.

This clonotype was observed a handful of times. The rearrangement links TRBV6-2 or TRBV6-3 to TRBJ2-2; D unclear. Germline CDR1 is MNHEY and CDR2 is SVGEGT. The V end lost 8 bases, the J end lost 6 bases, and 7 bases lay between the germline ends. CDR3 length: 11 amino acids. The CDR3 nucleotides are TGTGCCAGCGCGTCTCCCGGGGAGCTGTTTTTT. Protein product: CASASPGELFF.

In its sample, this clonotype was seen a few times. The chain recombines TRBV7-9 with TRBJ2-2; 7 bases are a match to TRBD1. The CDR3 spans 16 residues. The V and J ends lost 1 base and 1 base, in that order; junction bases with no gene match: 3. Germline-derived CDR1 and CDR2 are SEHNR and FQNEAQ (reference sequence). DNA of the CDR3: TGTGCCAGCAGCTTAGGGCGGACAGGGAACACCGGGGAGCTGTTTTTT. Protein: CASSLGRTGNTGELFF.

This clonotype was detected only a few times. V gene TRBV7-9 combines with J gene TRBJ2-7; 8 positions match TRBD1. With 6 bases clipped from V and 3 bases from J, the junction kept 4 bases outside the gene matches. The germline V gene encodes CDR1 SEHNR and CDR2 FQNEAQ (reference sequence). This CDR3 is 13 amino acids long. In DNA, the CDR3 is TGTGCCAGCAGTATGACAGGGGTCTACGAGCAGTACTTC. The encoded protein is CASSMTGVYEQYF.

This sequence joins TRBV11-2 and TRBJ2-7, with 8 positions matching TRBD2. The junction had 12 bases not matched to a gene; V was cut back by 5 bases and J by 3 bases. The CDR3 is made up of 16 amino acids. CDR1 is SGHAT and CDR2 is FQNNGV in the germline V gene. The CDR3 nucleotides are TGTGCCAGCAGCCCCTTCGCCGGGACTAGGAGCTACGAGCAGTACTTC. It yields the protein CASSPFAGTRSYEQYF. Full variable domain (remainder filled in from reference TRBV11-2 and TRBJ2-7): EAGVAQSPRYKIIEKRQSVAFWCNPISGHATLYWYQQILGQGPKLLIQFQNNGVVDDSQLPKDRFSAERLKGVDSTLKIQPAKLEDSAVYLCASSPFAGTRSYEQYFGPGTRLTVT.

This clonotype came up a few times. The chain has TRBV6-5 and TRBJ2-5; TRBD1 matches at 11 bases. V gave up 3 bases and J gave up 5 bases; unmatched junction bases: 8. The CDR3 runs 16 residues. Per the germline V gene, CDR1 is MNHEY and CDR2 is SVGAGI. The CDR3 DNA follows: TGTGCCAGCAGTTATTCCCCCGGGACAGGGGGGGAGACCCAGTACTTC. Its translation is CASSYSPGTGGETQYF.

This clonotype was found many times. V and J are TRBV5-1 and TRBJ2-3; 12 bases match TRBD2. The CDR3 extends over 15 amino acids. V shed 4 bases, J shed 4 bases, and the junction held 4 bases outside the gene matches. The germline V gene has CDR1 SGHRS and CDR2 YFSETQ. The CDR3 DNA is TGCGCCAGCAGCCCCGGGACTAGCGGGCCAGATACGCAGTATTTT. It encodes CASSPGTSGPDTQYF.

The CDR3: CASSKEDSKSYEQYF. The DNA of the CDR3 is TGTGCCAGCAGCAAGGAGGACAGCAAATCCTACGAGCAGTACTTC. The gene calls are TRBV21-1 and TRBJ2-7; TRBD1 reflects the table's D call only, with no check against the DNA. TRBV21-1 is recorded as a pseudogene. The CDR3 runs 15 residues.

V and J are TRBV7-6 and TRBJ2-7, with D perhaps matching TRBD2 (5 bases). This CDR3 region has 15 residues. CDR1 and CDR2 from the germline V gene are SGHVS and FNYEAQ. V gave up 0 bases and J gave up 3 bases, with 12 bases separating them. This CDR3 reads CASSLAPEENYEQYF. CDR3 nucleotides: TGTGCCAGCAGCTTAGCCCCGGAGGAGAACTACGAGCAGTACTTC.

This clonotype came up once. J is TRBJ2-7 and V is TRBV15, with 7 positions matching TRBD1. The CDR3 totals 15 residues. Germline CDR1 is LNHNV and CDR2 is YYDKDF (reference sequence). V dropped 1 base and J dropped 5; count of bases not matched to a gene: 8. CDR3 nucleotides: TGTGCCACCAGCAGAGTAGGGACAGAATCGAACGAGCAGTACTTC. The encoded protein is CATSRVGTESNEQYF.

This clonotype was seen more than once but under ten times. This sequence joins TRBV6-5 and TRBJ1-1; maybe TRBD1 (6 bases). V was cut by 0 bases and J by 1 base, with 9 bases left in between. The germline CDR1 and CDR2 sequences are MNHEY and SVGAGI. The CDR3 spans 15 residues. The DNA of the CDR3 is TGTGCCAGCAGTTACTCACAGGGCGGGAACACTGAAGCTTTCTTT. Protein sequence: CASSYSQGGNTEAFF.

V and J are TRBV10-3 and TRBJ2-3; D possibly corresponds to TRBD1 (7 bases). V gave up 7 bases and J gave up 0 bases, with 17 bases separating them. Germline V gene lookup returns CDR1 ENHRY and CDR2 SYGVKD. The CDR3 length is 16 residues. The CDR3 loop is CAITERQGGSTDTQYF. CDR3 nucleotide sequence: TGTGCCATCACCGAGCGACAGGGAGGTAGCACAGATACGCAGTATTTT.

This clonotype was observed a handful of times. The rearrangement links TRBV29-1 to TRBJ1-2; possible D gene TRBD1, 6 bases. The CDR3 contains 16 residues. CDR1 SQVTM and CDR2 ANQGSEA come from the germline V gene. Trimming shortened V by 0 bases and J by 4 bases, and 18 bases separated the two germline ends. CDR3 bases: TGCAGCGTTGAAGATTGGGTCGGGGGGCAGGTCTATGGCTACACCTTC. It is translated as CSVEDWVGGQVYGYTF.

Many counts were recorded for this clonotype. The genes are TRBV20-1 and TRBJ2-3; D ambiguous. Germline V gene lookup returns CDR1 DFQATT and CDR2 SNEGSKA (reference sequence). The V and J ends lost 6 bases and 3 bases respectively, with 7 bases between them. The length of the CDR3 is 11 residues. CDR3 in amino acids: CSAQLTDTQYF. The CDR3 DNA reads TGCAGTGCCCAGCTTACAGATACGCAGTATTTT.

This clonotype was seen only a few times. This chain links TRBV27 with TRBJ2-5; D might be TRBD1 or TRBD2, each matching 5 bases. The germline V and J ends were trimmed by 2 bases and 5 bases, with 21 bases remaining between them. The germline V gene has CDR1 MNHEY and CDR2 SMNVEV (reference sequence). The CDR3 runs to 17 residues. The CDR3 DNA is TGTGCCAGCAGTTTAATACGTCGGAGTCGAGGGGTCGAGACCCAGTACTTC. Residues: CASSLIRRSRGVETQYF.

This clonotype came up a few times. CDR3 amino acids: CSVASGGGLSYEQYF. CDR3 bases: TGCAGCGTAGCCTCAGGTGGGGGCCTCTCCTACGAGCAGTACTTC. This chain uses TRBV29-1 with TRBJ2-7, with D perhaps matching TRBD1 (6 bases). V shed 6 bases and J shed 0 bases, with 18 bases lying between them. The CDR3 extends over 15 amino acids. CDR1 is SQVTM and CDR2 is ANQGSEA in the germline V gene.

The chain recombines TRBV11-1 with TRBJ2-3; weak D call: TRBD1 (5 bases). This CDR3 has 15 residues. Per germline, CDR1 SGHAT and CDR2 FQDESV (reference sequence). V was cut by 5 bases and J by 6 bases, with 18 bases left in between. The CDR3 is CASSLLRQQVDTQYF. CDR3 coding DNA: TGTGCCAGCAGCCTCTTAAGACAACAGGTGGATACGCAGTATTTT.

There are many counts of this clonotype. The chain carries TRBV5-5 and TRBJ2-2; the D gene is possibly TRBD1 (6 bases). Germline values: CDR1 SGHKS, CDR2 YYEKEE (reference sequence). V was shortened by 1 base and J by 0 bases, with 16 bases between the two germline ends. The CDR3 extends over 18 amino acids. CDR3 sequence reads: CASSLRSGDPANTGELFF. CDR3 coding DNA: TGTGCCAGCAGCTTGCGGTCAGGGGACCCAGCGAACACCGGGGAGCTGTTTTTT. Drawing the rest from reference TRBV5-5 and TRBJ2-2, the complete variable domain is DAGVTQSPTHLIKTRGQQVTLRCSPISGHKSVSWYQQVLGQGPQFIFQYYEKEERGRGNFPDRFSARQFPNYSSELNVNALLLGDSALYLCASSLRSGDPANTGELFFGEGSRLTVL.